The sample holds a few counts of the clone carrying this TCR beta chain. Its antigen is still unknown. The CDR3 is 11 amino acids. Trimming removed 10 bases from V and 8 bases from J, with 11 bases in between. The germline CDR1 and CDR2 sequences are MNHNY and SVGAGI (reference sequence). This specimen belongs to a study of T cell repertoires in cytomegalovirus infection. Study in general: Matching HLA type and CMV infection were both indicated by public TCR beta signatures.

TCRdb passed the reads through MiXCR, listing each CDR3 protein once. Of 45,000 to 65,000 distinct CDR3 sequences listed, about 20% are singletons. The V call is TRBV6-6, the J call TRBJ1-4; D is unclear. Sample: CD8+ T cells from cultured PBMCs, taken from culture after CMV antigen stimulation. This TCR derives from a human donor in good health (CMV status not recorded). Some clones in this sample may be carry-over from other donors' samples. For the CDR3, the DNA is TGTGCCACCGTGGTGGGCGAAAAACTGTTTTTT. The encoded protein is CATVVGEKLFF.